Following are 14 T cell receptor beta chains from one sample sequenced in a study of neurological immune-mediated disorders. TCRdb re-called the 5' RACE reads with MiXCR, one entry per CDR3 protein. The repertoire has about 71,000 distinct CDR3 sequences, roughly 10% of them found once; the top ten carry approximately 9.6%. The time point here: longitudinal time-point 1 (baseline). Source material: PBMCs. These receptors were taken from a man aged 25-45 years in good health.

This clonotype was detected many times. The chain combines TRBV2 with TRBJ1-3; 9 bases map to TRBD1. Germline V gene lookup returns CDR1 SNHLY and CDR2 FYNNEI. V lost 5 bases to trimming and J lost 0 bases; unmatched junction nucleotides: 8. The CDR3 is 17 residues long. The DNA of the CDR3 is TGTGCCAGCAGTCAGAGCGGGACAGGGATCTCTGGAAACACCATATATTTT. Protein sequence: CASSQSGTGISGNTIYF.

Here the CDR3 reads CASSPRLRDTGSNIYF. The CDR3 bases are TGTGCCAGCTCACCACGTTTAAGGGATACTGGAAGCAACATATATTTT. J is TRBJ1-3 and V is TRBV18, with D uncertain. The germline gives CDR1 KGHSH, CDR2 LQKENI. This CDR3 comprises 16 residues. V shed 1 base and J shed 12 bases, with 22 bases lying between them.

With regard to this clonotype: The conserved phenylalanine or tryptophan is not found at the CDR3 terminus, so this likely reflects a read error. This chain uses TRBV7-8 with TRBJ2-7; D gene ambiguous. The germline V gene encodes CDR1 SGHVS and CDR2 FQNEAQ. The CDR3 extends over 12 amino acids. In DNA form, the CDR3 reads TGTGCCAGCCGCTTAGAGTACTACGAGCAGTACTCC. Its protein is CASRLEYYEQYS.

This clonotype came up many times. The chain carries TRBV29-1 and TRBJ1-1, with D unclear. V was pared by 4 bases and J by 5 bases, with 11 bases between. CDR3 length: 12 amino acids. Germline V gene data show CDR1 as SQVTM and CDR2 as ANQGSEA. Here the CDR3 reads CSVVEGGTEAFF. CDR3 DNA: TGCAGCGTTGTAGAGGGTGGGACTGAAGCTTTCTTT. Drawing the rest from reference TRBV29-1 and TRBJ1-1, the complete variable domain is SAVISQKPSRDICQRGTSLTIQCQVDSQVTMMFWYRQQPGQSLTLIATANQGSEATYESGFVIDKFPISRPNLTFSTLTVSNMSPEDSSIYLCSVVEGGTEAFFGQGTRLTVV.

This clonotype has at least ten counts. The chain joins TRBV19 to TRBJ1-2; D is possibly TRBD1 (6 bases). CDR3 length equals 14 residues. V lost 5 bases and J lost 4, with 14 bases in between. CDR1 and CDR2 from the germline V gene are LNHDA and SQIVND (reference sequence). The CDR3 DNA is TGTGCCAGTAGTCGGGACACTGGATCCTATGGCTACACCTTC. It encodes CASSRDTGSYGYTF.

This clonotype was recorded at least ten times. J is TRBJ1-4 and V is TRBV7-2; 10 bases fit TRBD1. With V trimmed by 4 bases and J by 9 bases, 11 bases remained unmatched. The CDR3 runs 16 residues. Germline V lookup: CDR1 SGHTA, CDR2 FQGNSA. As DNA, the CDR3 is TGTGCCAGCAGCTCTAAACCGGGACAGGGGTGGCAAAAACTGTTTTTT. It codes for CASSSKPGQGWQKLFF.

Ten or more counts support this clonotype. J is TRBJ2-1 and V is TRBV5-1; a possible D gene is TRBD1 (7 bases). This CDR3 contains 16 residues. Germline loops: CDR1 SGHRS, CDR2 YFSETQ. Trimming shortened V by 4 bases and J by 9 bases, and 23 bases separated the two germline ends. In DNA form, the CDR3 reads TGCGCCAGCAGCGAGAACAGGGGCTTAGACGGGGGTGAGCAGTTCTTC. Protein product: CASSENRGLDGGEQFF.

This clonotype came up many times. The J gene is TRBJ1-1, the V gene TRBV28, with D perhaps matching TRBD1 (5 bases). V gave up 3 bases and J gave up 1 base, with 9 bases separating them. Per the germline V gene, CDR1 is MDHEN and CDR2 is SYDVKM. CDR3 length: 14 amino acids. This chain's CDR3 is CASSFSGGNTEAFF. DNA for the CDR3: TGTGCCAGCAGTTTTAGCGGGGGGAACACTGAAGCTTTCTTT.

With regard to this clonotype: This clone may be a read error of a much larger clone one base away. This rearrangement joins TRBV29-1 to TRBJ2-7; D is unclear. The CDR3 consists of 12 residues. V was cut by 0 bases and J by 2 bases, with 5 bases left in between. Looked up from germline, CDR1 is SQVTM and CDR2 is ANQGSEA. DNA for the CDR3: TGCAGCGTTGAAGACGTAACCTACGAGCAGTACTTC. This gives the protein CSVEDVTYEQYF.

This clonotype was counted ten times or more. The V gene is TRBV2, the J gene TRBJ1-5; the D is unclear. CDR1 SNHLY and CDR2 FYNNEI come from the germline V gene. With 0 bases removed from V and 9 bases from J, the gap between germline ends came to 6 bases. The CDR3 sequence is 12 residues long. In DNA, the CDR3 is TGTGCCAGCAGTGAAGCGTTTCTGCCCCAGCATTTT. It is translated as CASSEAFLPQHF.

This clonotype was counted ten times or more. CDR3: CSVEGSNEQFF. CDR3 coding DNA: TGCAGCGTTGAAGGTAGCAATGAGCAGTTCTTC. The rearrangement links TRBV29-1 to TRBJ2-1; no firm D call. Trimming pared 1 base from V and 6 bases from J, leaving 4 bases between. CDR3 size: 11 residues. Germline lookup yields CDR1 SQVTM and CDR2 ANQGSEA.

The chain recombines TRBV29-1 with TRBJ2-1; TRBD1 matches 7 bases. The germline V gene encodes CDR1 SQVTM and CDR2 ANQGSEA. There are 16 residues in the CDR3. J lost 1 base, V lost 1 base, and 7 bases had no gene match. Here the CDR3 reads CSVEGDRQGSYNEQFF. CDR3 nucleotide sequence: TGCAGCGTTGAAGGAGATCGACAGGGTTCCTACAATGAGCAGTTCTTC.

As to this clonotype: A much larger clone is a single base away; this may be a read error. V and J are TRBV4-2 and TRBJ1-1, with a tentative D call TRBD1 (5 bases). This CDR3 spans 12 amino acids. From germline, CDR1 is LGHNA and CDR2 YNFKEQ. V gave up 5 bases and J gave up 11 bases, with 15 bases separating them. CDR3 loop: CASSSNMGEAFF. The CDR3 DNA reads TGTGCCAGCAGCTCAAACATGGGGGAGGCTTTCTTT.

Ten or more counts support this clonotype. V gene TRBV7-3 combines with J gene TRBJ2-1; TRBD2 matches 9 bases. J lost 2 bases, V lost 5 bases, and 7 bases had no gene match. The germline gives CDR1 SGHTA, CDR2 FQGTGA. This CDR3 region has 16 residues. In DNA, the CDR3 is TGTGCCAGCAGCCCCGCCGCTAGCGGGGCCTACAATGAGCAGTTCTTC. It yields the protein CASSPAASGAYNEQFF.